This T cell receptor (beta chain) derives from a study of CD8 T cells in ankylosing spondylitis. Study-wide results and limits: A motif of under 10 highly homologous TCR beta variants was seen as apparently characteristic of ankylosing spondylitis blood.

CDR1 SQVTM and CDR2 ANQGSEA come from the germline V gene. V shed 6 bases and J shed 10 bases, with 19 bases lying between them. This CDR3 contains 13 residues. This clonotype was seen repeatedly, ten times or more. Its antigen is still unknown. Preparation of TCR beta libraries was done by quantitative 5'-RACE with molecular barcodes. Via MiXCR, TCRdb re-called the 5' RACE reads, giving one row per CDR3 protein. The sample has about 330,000 distinct CDR3 sequences; 8% are singletons. This TCR derives from a male donor with ankylosing spondylitis. The sequencing sample was made of blood, either unsorted or a sorted T cell fraction (not recorded which). The V call is TRBV29-1, the J call TRBJ2-1; D is perhaps TRBD1 (6 bases). DNA of the CDR3: TGCAGCGTCTTAATTAGACAGGCCGACGAGCAGTTCTTC. It encodes CSVLIRQADEQFF.